The next 10 T cell receptor beta chains were all read from a single sample in a study of T-cell reconstitution after alpha-beta-depleted transplantation in children. Researchers prepared the TCRbeta library using unique molecular identifiers, the study reports. TCRdb re-derived calls from the PCR reads in MiXCR, one entry per CDR3 protein. The sample includes about 340,000 distinct CDR3 sequences, about 17% of them seen just once. The material sequenced was PBMCs, mostly from graft donor cells, taken 360 days after TCRalphabeta/CD19-depleted stem cell transplant. These receptors all come from a male patient aged 2-15 years who had a stem cell transplant for acute lymphoblastic leukemia, so the T cells may come from the graft donor.

J is TRBJ2-7 and V is TRBV7-9; D is uncertain. Deletions cut 5 bases from V and 4 bases from J, with 9 bases between. The CDR3 runs 12 residues. Germline loops: CDR1 SEHNR, CDR2 FQNEAQ (reference sequence). The CDR3 reads CASSPWGYEQYF. For the CDR3, the DNA is TGTGCCAGCAGCCCGTGGGGTTACGAGCAGTACTTC.

The chain has TRBV12-3 or TRBV12-4 and TRBJ2-2, with 7 bases lining up with TRBD1. Losses at the gene ends were 2 bases for V and 4 bases for J; bases not matched to a gene: 4. The CDR3 is 15 residues long. The CDR3 region has the DNA TGTGCCAGCAGTTTAAGACAGGGACCCACCGGGGAGCTGTTTTTT. Its translation: CASSLRQGPTGELFF.

This clonotype was recorded a few times. The chain employs TRBV11-2 and TRBJ2-7; 13 bases agree with TRBD2. Unmatched junction bases numbered 14, after V lost 2 bases and J lost 7 bases. The CDR3 loop spans 18 amino acids. Germline loops: CDR1 SGHAT, CDR2 FQNNGV. CDR3 protein: CASSLSTPLAGGPLEQYF. As DNA, the CDR3 is TGTGCCAGCAGCTTATCTACCCCACTAGCGGGAGGGCCTCTGGAGCAGTACTTC.

This chain connects TRBV12-3 or TRBV12-4 to TRBJ1-4; 9 nucleotides align to TRBD1. There are 15 residues in the CDR3. With V trimmed by 5 bases and J by 7 bases, 8 bases remained unmatched. The CDR3 DNA sequence: TGTGCCAGCAGTGCTACAGGGGGCGAGAGTGAAAAACTGTTTTTT. It codes for CASSATGGESEKLFF.

This clonotype has ten or more counts. This chain uses TRBV12-3 or TRBV12-4 with TRBJ2-1; the match to TRBD2 covers 9 bases. Unmatched junction bases numbered 7, after V lost 5 bases and J lost 5 bases. This CDR3 comprises 15 residues. CDR3 sequence: CASSDGREGDNEQFF. DNA of the CDR3: TGTGCCAGCAGTGATGGGCGGGAGGGGGACAATGAGCAGTTCTTC.

The chain recombines TRBV15 with TRBJ2-3; D unclear. There are 13 residues in the CDR3. The V end lost 1 base, the J end lost 3 bases, and 5 bases lay between the germline ends. Germline V CDR1 and CDR2: LNHNV, YYDKDF (reference sequence). The CDR3 is CATSRAFTDTQYF. The CDR3 DNA sequence: TGTGCCACCAGCAGAGCCTTTACAGATACGCAGTATTTT.

This clonotype was detected many times. The rearrangement links TRBV6-5 to TRBJ2-7; 7 bases match TRBD2. The CDR3 runs to 15 residues. Germline V gene data show CDR1 as MNHEY and CDR2 as SVGAGI. The trim removed 2 bases at V and 1 base at J, leaving 5 bases unmatched. The CDR3, as DNA: TGTGCCAGCAGTTACGTCGGGACTAAGTCCTACGAGCAGTACTTC. Protein sequence: CASSYVGTKSYEQYF.

The chain is built from TRBV27 and TRBJ2-3; tentatively, D is TRBD2 (5 bases). Looked up from germline, CDR1 is MNHEY and CDR2 is SMNVEV (reference sequence). There are 13 residues in the CDR3. V was clipped by 4 bases and J by 10 bases, with 15 bases between them. The CDR3 region is CASSSSPGSAQYF. CDR3 bases: TGTGCCAGCAGTTCCTCCCCGGGGTCGGCGCAGTATTTT.

This clonotype was seen a handful of times. The rearrangement joins TRBV7-9 to TRBJ2-1; no firm D call. CDR1 SEHNR and CDR2 FQNEAQ come from the germline V gene (reference sequence). The V end lost 1 base, the J end lost 5 bases, and 12 bases lay between the germline ends. CDR3 length: 15 amino acids. CDR3 region: CASSLGQTRDNEQFF. The DNA of the CDR3 is TGTGCCAGCAGCTTAGGTCAGACCCGGGACAATGAGCAGTTCTTC.

This chain uses TRBV7-2 with TRBJ2-3; 7 bases map to TRBD2. V dropped 1 base and J dropped 0; count of bases not matched to a gene: 7. Looked up from germline, CDR1 is SGHTA and CDR2 is FQGNSA. The CDR3 covers 17 residues. The CDR3 DNA is TGTGCCAGCAGCTTAGGTTGGGACTACCGTAGCACAGATACGCAGTATTTT. It specifies CASSLGWDYRSTDTQYF.